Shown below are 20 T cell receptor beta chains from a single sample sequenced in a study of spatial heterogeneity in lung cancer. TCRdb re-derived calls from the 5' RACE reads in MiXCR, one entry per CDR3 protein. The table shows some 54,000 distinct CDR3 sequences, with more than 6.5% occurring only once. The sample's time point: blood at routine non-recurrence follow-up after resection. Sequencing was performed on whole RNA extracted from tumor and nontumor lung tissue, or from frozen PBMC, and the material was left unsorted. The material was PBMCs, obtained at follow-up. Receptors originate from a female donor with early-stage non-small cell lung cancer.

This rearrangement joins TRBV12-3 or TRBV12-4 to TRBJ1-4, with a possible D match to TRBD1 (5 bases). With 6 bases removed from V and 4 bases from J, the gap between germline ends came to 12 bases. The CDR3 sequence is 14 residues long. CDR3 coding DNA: TGTGCCAGCAGCCCAGGGACCCTTAATGAAAAACTGTTTTTT. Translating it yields CASSPGTLNEKLFF.

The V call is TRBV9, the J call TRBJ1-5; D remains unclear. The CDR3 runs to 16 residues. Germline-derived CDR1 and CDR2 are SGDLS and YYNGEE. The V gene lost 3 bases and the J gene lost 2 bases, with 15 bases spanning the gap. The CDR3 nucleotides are TGTGCCAGCAGCGCCCGAAGAGAAAATGGCAATCAGCCCCAGCATTTT. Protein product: CASSARRENGNQPQHF. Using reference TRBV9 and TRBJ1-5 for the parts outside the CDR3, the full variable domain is DSGVTQTPKHLITATGQRVTLRCSPRSGDLSVYWYQQSLDQGLQFLIQYYNGEERAKGNILERFSAQQFPDLHSELNLSSLELGDSALYFCASSARRENGNQPQHFGDGTRLSIL.

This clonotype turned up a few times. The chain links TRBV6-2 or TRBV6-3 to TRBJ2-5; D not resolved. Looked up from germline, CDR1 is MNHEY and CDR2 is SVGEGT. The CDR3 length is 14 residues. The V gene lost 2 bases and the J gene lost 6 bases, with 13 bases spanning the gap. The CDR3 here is CASSYTDGVKTQYF. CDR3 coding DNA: TGTGCCAGCAGTTACACCGATGGGGTGAAGACCCAGTACTTC.

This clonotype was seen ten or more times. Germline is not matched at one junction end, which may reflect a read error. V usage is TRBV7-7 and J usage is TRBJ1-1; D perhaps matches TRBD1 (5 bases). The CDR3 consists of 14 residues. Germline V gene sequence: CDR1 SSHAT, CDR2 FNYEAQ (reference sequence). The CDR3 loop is CASSPLGAAAGAFF. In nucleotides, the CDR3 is TGTGCTAGCAGCCCCCTCGGGGCCGCTGCAGGGGCTTTCTTT.

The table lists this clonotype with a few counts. In nucleotides, the CDR3 is TGTGCCAGCAGTTTTACAGGGGGCAGGTACGAGCAGTACTTC. Translation: CASSFTGGRYEQYF. J is TRBJ2-7 and V is TRBV12-3 or TRBV12-4; 9 positions agree with TRBD1. This CDR3 comprises 14 residues. Trimming at V came to 3 bases and at J to 4 bases, leaving 4 bases not matched to a gene.

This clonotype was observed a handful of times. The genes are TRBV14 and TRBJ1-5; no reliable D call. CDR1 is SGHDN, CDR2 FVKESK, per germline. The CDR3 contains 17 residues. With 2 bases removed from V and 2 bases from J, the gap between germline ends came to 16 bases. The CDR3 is CASSQLVVGWRNQPQHF. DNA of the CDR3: TGTGCCAGCAGCCAATTGGTTGTGGGGTGGCGCAATCAGCCCCAGCATTTT.

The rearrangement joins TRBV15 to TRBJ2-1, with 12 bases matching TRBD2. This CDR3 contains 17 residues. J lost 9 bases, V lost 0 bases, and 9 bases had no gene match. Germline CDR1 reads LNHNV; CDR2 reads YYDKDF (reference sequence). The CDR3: CATSRDRLAGGQGEQFF. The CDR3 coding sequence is TGTGCCACCAGCAGAGATAGGCTAGCGGGGGGGCAGGGTGAGCAGTTCTTC.

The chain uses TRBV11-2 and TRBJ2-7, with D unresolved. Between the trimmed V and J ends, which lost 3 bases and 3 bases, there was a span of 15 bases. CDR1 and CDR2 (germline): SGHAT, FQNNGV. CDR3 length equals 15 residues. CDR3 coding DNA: TGTGCCAGCAGCTTCTCCAAAGGCAGCAACTACGAGCAGTACTTC. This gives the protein CASSFSKGSNYEQYF.

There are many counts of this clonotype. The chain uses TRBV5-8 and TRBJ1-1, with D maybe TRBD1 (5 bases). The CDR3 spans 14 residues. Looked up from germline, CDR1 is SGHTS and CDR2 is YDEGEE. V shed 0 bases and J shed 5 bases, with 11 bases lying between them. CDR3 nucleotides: TGTGCCAGCAGCTTGGTGCAGGGTGGGACTGAAGCTTTCTTT. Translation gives CASSLVQGGTEAFF.

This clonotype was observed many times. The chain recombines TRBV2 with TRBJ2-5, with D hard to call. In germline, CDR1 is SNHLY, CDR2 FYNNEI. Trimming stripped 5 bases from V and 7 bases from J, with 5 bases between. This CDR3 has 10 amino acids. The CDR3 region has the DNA TGTGCCAGCAGTCTTAGGACCCAGTACTTC. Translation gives CASSLRTQYF.

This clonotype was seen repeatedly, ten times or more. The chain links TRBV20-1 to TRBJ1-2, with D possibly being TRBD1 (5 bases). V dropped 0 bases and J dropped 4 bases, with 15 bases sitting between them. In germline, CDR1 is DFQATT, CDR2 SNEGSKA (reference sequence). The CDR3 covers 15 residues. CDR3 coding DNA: TGCAGTGCTAGAGACGCTAGAGGGGCCCTCTATGGCTACACCTTC. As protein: CSARDARGALYGYTF.

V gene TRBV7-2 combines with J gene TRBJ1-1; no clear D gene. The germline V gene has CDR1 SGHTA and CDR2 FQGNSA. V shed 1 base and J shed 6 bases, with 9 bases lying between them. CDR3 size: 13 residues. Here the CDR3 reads CASSLDRLAEAFF. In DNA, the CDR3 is TGTGCCAGCAGCTTAGATCGGCTGGCTGAAGCTTTCTTT. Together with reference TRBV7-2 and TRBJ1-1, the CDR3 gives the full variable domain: GAGVSQSPSNKVTEKGKDVELRCDPISGHTALYWYRQSLGQGLEFLIYFQGNSAPDKSGLPSDRFSAERTGGSVSTLTIQRTQQEDSAVYLCASSLDRLAEAFFGQGTRLTVV.

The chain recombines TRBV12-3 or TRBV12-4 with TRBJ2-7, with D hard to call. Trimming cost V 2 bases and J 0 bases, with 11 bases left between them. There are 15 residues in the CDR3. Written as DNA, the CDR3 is TGTGCCAGCAGTTTAATTACCCTCAGCTCCTACGAGCAGTACTTC. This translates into CASSLITLSSYEQYF.

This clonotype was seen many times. The CDR3 loop reads CASSGATGYSGYTF. The CDR3 DNA is TGTGCCAGCAGCGGGGCGACAGGGTACTCTGGCTACACCTTC. This chain uses TRBV11-2 with TRBJ1-2, with 7 nucleotides matching TRBD1. The CDR3 totals 14 residues. V was clipped by 5 bases and J by 7 bases; unmatched bases: 10. Germline CDR1 and CDR2: SGHAT and FQNNGV. The entire variable domain, with the rest obtained from reference TRBV11-2 and TRBJ1-2, is as follows: EAGVAQSPRYKIIEKRQSVAFWCNPISGHATLYWYQQILGQGPKLLIQFQNNGVVDDSQLPKDRFSAERLKGVDSTLKIQPAKLEDSAVYLCASSGATGYSGYTFGSGTRLTVV.

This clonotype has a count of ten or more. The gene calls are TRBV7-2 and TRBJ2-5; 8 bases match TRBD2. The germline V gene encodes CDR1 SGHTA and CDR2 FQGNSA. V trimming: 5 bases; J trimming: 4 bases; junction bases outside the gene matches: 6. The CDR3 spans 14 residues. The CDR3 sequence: CASSQGLAPETQYF. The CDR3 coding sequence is TGTGCCAGCAGCCAAGGACTAGCTCCAGAGACCCAGTACTTC.

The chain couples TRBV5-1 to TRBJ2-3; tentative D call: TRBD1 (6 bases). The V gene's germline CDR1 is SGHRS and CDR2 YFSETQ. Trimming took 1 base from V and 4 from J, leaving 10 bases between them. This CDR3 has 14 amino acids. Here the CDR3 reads CASSLTGWADTQYF. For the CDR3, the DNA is TGCGCCAGCAGCTTGACAGGGTGGGCAGATACGCAGTATTTT.

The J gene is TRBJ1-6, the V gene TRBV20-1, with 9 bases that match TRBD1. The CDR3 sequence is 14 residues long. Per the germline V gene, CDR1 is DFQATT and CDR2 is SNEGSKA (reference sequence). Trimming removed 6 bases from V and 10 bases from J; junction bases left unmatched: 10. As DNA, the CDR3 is TGCAGTGCCAGCTCTGGGACAGGGAAGTCACCCCTCCACTTT. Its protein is CSASSGTGKSPLHF.

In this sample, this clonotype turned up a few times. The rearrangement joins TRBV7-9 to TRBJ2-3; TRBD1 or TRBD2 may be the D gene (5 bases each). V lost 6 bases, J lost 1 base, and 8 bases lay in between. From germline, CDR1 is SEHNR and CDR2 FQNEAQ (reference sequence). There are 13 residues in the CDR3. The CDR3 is CASRGTRTDTQYF. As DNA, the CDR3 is TGTGCCAGCAGGGGGACCCGCACAGATACGCAGTATTTT.

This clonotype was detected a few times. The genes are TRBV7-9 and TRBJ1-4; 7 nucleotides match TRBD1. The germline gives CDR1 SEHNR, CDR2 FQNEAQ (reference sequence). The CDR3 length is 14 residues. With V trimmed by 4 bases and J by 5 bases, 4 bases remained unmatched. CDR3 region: CASSSQGNNEKLFF. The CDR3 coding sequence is TGTGCCAGCAGCTCACAGGGGAACAATGAAAAACTGTTTTTT.

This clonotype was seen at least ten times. CDR3 in amino acids: CASIKREGPDTQYF. CDR3 sequence (DNA): TGTGCCAGCATCAAAAGGGAGGGGCCAGATACGCAGTATTTT. The chain has TRBV6-6 and TRBJ2-3, with 7 positions matching TRBD2. The V and J ends lost 7 bases and 4 bases, in that order; junction bases with no gene match: 8. This CDR3 comprises 14 residues. Looked up from germline, CDR1 is MNHNY and CDR2 is SVGAGI (reference sequence).